This record concerns one TCR beta chain sequence. The antigen remains undetermined. The sample's time point: sample taken at primary tumor resection. This entry comes from a study of spatial heterogeneity in lung cancer. Study-wide points: The number of expanded tumor alpha and beta chains correlated with mutation number. Tumor T cells had an estimated coverage that came to approximately 7% for alpha chains and about 13% for beta chains. Of the expanded TCRs, ubiquitous and regional counts tracked the counts of ubiquitous and regional nonsynonymous mutations, respectively.

TCRdb re-derived calls from the 5' RACE reads in MiXCR, one entry per CDR3 protein. The sample carries about a thousand distinct CDR3 sequences, around 30% recorded once. The CDR3 spans 12 residues. V was clipped by 5 bases and J by 4 bases, with 7 bases between them. Germline assignment: CDR1 SGHTA and CDR2 FQGNSA. Sample: lung tumor tissue, taken at surgery. This chain joins TRBV7-2 and TRBJ2-3, with D possibly TRBD2 on 5 matching bases. This receptor was obtained from a male donor with early-stage non-small cell lung cancer. The CDR3 DNA is TGTGCCAGCAGCCCCGGGGCAGATACGCAGTATTTT. Translating it yields CASSPGADTQYF.